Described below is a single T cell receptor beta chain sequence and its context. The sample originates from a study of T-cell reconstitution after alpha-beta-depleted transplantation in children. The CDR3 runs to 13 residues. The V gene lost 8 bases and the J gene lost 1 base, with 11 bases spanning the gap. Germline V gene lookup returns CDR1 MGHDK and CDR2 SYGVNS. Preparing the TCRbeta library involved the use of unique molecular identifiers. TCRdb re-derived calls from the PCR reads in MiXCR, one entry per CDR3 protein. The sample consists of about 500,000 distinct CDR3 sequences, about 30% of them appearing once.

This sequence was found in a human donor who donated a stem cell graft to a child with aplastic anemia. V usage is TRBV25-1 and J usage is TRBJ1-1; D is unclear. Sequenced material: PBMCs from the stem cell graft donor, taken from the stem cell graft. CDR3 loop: CASFNDGNTEAFF. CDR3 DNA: TGTGCCAGCTTTAATGACGGGAACACTGAAGCTTTCTTT.